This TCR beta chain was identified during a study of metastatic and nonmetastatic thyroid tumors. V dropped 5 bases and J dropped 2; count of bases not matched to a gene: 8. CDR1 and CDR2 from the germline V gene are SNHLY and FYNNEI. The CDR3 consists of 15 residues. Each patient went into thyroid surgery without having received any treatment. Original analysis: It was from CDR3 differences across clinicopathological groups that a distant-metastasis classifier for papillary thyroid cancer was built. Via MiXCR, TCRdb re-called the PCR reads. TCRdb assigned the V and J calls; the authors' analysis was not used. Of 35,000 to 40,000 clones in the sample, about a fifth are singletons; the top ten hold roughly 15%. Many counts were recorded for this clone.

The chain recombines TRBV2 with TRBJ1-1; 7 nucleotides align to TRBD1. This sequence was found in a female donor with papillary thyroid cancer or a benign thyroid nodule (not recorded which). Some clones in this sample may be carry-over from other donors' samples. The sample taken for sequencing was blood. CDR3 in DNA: TGTGCCAGCAGTATGCAGGACAGGTTCAACACTGAAGCTTTCTTT. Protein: CASSMQDRFNTEAFF.